The source of this T cell receptor (beta chain) is a study of OX40 agonist ivuxolimab in advanced cancers. For the study at large: Dose-escalation patients had hepatocellular carcinoma, melanoma, renal cell or head and neck cancer. Anti-PD-1, anti-PD-L1 or anti-CTLA-4 therapy given earlier was allowed, and over 35% had some.

This CDR3 region has 17 residues. Germline V gene data show CDR1 as SGHDT and CDR2 as YYEEEE. V shed 4 bases, J shed 4 bases, and the junction held 16 bases outside the gene matches. General study points: Expanded peripheral T cells had an undetermined antigen specificity.

Sequencing used immunoSEQ multiplex PCR; TCRdb keeps in-frame clones, though not all of them. Of approximately 66,000 clones listed, 75% to 90% were seen once; the top ten hold roughly 6.5%. Comments on this clone: The antigen remains unidentified.

V gene TRBV5-6 combines with J gene TRBJ1-1, with 7 bases that match TRBD1. The sample was CD4+ or CD8+ T cells sorted from blood, taken in a trial of the OX40 agonist ivuxolimab. This TCR derives from an adult with an advanced solid tumor such as melanoma, head and neck, liver or kidney cancer. CDR3 DNA sequence: TGTGCCAGCAGCGGGCTTGACAGGGCGGGAGTTGGCACTGAAGCTTTCTTT. Its translation is CASSGLDRAGVGTEAFF.